A single sample gave rise to the 12 T cell receptor beta chains below, sequenced in a study of T cell changes during pregnancy in multiple sclerosis. This table comes from immunoSEQ multiplex PCR, and its TCRdb copy is limited to in-frame clones, with some not included. The sample includes around 66,000 clones, around 90% of them seen just once. The sequences come from peripheral blood, collected in the first trimester of pregnancy. The receptors here all came from a female donor in good health, enrolled as a control in a pregnancy study.

This chain connects TRBV27 to TRBJ1-1, with TRBD1 matching over 7 bases. Trimming took 6 bases from V and 7 from J; bases not matched to a gene: 5. The CDR3 consists of 12 residues. The germline gives CDR1 MNHEY, CDR2 SMNVEV (reference sequence). Here the CDR3 reads CASSRDRREAFF. In nucleotides, the CDR3 is TGTGCCAGCAGCCGGGACAGACGTGAAGCTTTCTTT.

This clone showed up just once. The rearrangement uses TRBV9 and TRBJ2-7; TRBD1 matches at 9 bases. Germline V CDR1 and CDR2: SGDLS, YYNGEE. This CDR3 spans 14 amino acids. V dropped 3 bases and J dropped 7; count of bases not matched to a gene: 8. The DNA for the CDR3 is TGTGCCAGCAGCGCCGACGGGACAGGGAGGGAGCAGTACTTC. Translation: CASSADGTGREQYF.

This clone was recorded only once. The chain has TRBV28 and TRBJ2-7, with TRBD1 matching over 8 bases. Germline V lookup: CDR1 MDHEN, CDR2 SYDVKM. Germline trimming cut 4 bases from V and 5 bases from J; bases unmatched to any gene: 4. CDR3 size: 13 residues. CDR3: CASSWTGRDEQYF. The DNA of the CDR3 is TGTGCCAGCAGTTGGACAGGGCGTGACGAGCAGTACTTC.

The chain employs TRBV6-5 and TRBJ2-7; D might be TRBD1 (6 bases). Trimming pared 2 bases from V and 2 bases from J, leaving 13 bases between. This CDR3 region has 15 residues. The germline gives CDR1 MNHEY, CDR2 SVGAGI. The CDR3 reads CASSYMSGVTYEQYF. In DNA form, the CDR3 reads TGTGCCAGCAGTTACATGTCAGGGGTAACCTACGAGCAGTACTTC.

The chain couples TRBV5-6 to TRBJ2-1; the match to TRBD2 covers 10 bases. This CDR3 spans 15 amino acids. Trimming removed 4 bases from V and 14 bases from J; junction bases left unmatched: 15. Germline loops: CDR1 SGHDT, CDR2 YYEEEE. In DNA form, the CDR3 reads TGTGCCAGCAGCCTATGGGGGAGCGGGAGGGATTTGAAGTTCTTC. The encoded protein is CASSLWGSGRDLKFF.

CDR3 bases: TGCGCCAGCAGCTTGGGGTCCAGCGGCCAAGAGACCCAGTACTTC. Translating gives CASSLGSSGQETQYF. The chain recombines TRBV5-1 with TRBJ2-5; D may be TRBD2 (5 bases). The CDR3 covers 15 residues. CDR1 SGHRS and CDR2 YFSETQ come from the germline V gene. Trimming pared 0 bases from V and 1 base from J, leaving 10 bases between.

The chain combines TRBV10-2 with TRBJ2-5, with D perhaps matching TRBD1 (6 bases). Germline CDR1 is WSHSY and CDR2 is SAAADI. This CDR3 is built from 12 residues. The ends were cut back, 5 bases at V and 5 bases at J, with 9 bases in the middle. The CDR3 DNA is TGCGCCAGCAGTTTTAGGGGGGAGACCCAGTACTTC. It is translated as CASSFRGETQYF.

V usage is TRBV2 and J usage is TRBJ2-7; unclear D gene. The CDR3 extends over 16 amino acids. From germline, CDR1 is SNHLY and CDR2 FYNNEI. The germline V and J ends were trimmed by 2 bases and 6 bases, with 20 bases remaining between them. The CDR3 DNA is TGTGCCAGCAGTGAACTTTGGGCCTTACCTCCACCCGAGCAGTACTTC. Translated, it gives CASSELWALPPPEQYF.

The chain joins TRBV19 to TRBJ1-1; unclear D gene. Trimming took off 2 bases at V and 4 bases at J, with 11 bases between the two ends. The CDR3 loop spans 14 amino acids. Germline CDR1 and CDR2: LNHDA and SQIVND (reference sequence). The CDR3 loop is CASSIRRQGTEAFF. The CDR3 nucleotides read TGTGCCAGTAGTATACGTAGACAAGGCACTGAAGCTTTCTTT.

The chain carries TRBV12-5 and TRBJ1-2; D is unclear. The length of the CDR3 is 14 residues. The V gene's germline CDR1 is LGHNT and CDR2 FRNRAP. The V end lost 3 bases, the J end lost 8 bases, and 16 bases lay between the germline ends. CDR3 protein: CASGFLPRIGGYTF. CDR3 DNA: TGTGCTAGTGGTTTTCTCCCCCGGATCGGGGGCTACACCTTC.

This clone was seen more than once but under ten times. The CDR3 sequence: CATSGTANEKLFF. CDR3 in DNA: TGTGCCACCTCCGGGACAGCCAATGAAAAACTGTTTTTT. This chain connects TRBV2 to TRBJ1-4, with TRBD1 matching 7 bases. V was clipped by 10 bases and J by 5 bases; unmatched bases: 7. Germline lookup yields CDR1 SNHLY and CDR2 FYNNEI. The CDR3 is 13 amino acids.

The J gene is TRBJ2-3, the V gene TRBV7-9, with TRBD2 matching over 14 bases. Germline CDR1 SEHNR, CDR2 FQNEAQ (reference sequence). The CDR3 runs 16 residues. The V segment lost 5 bases and the J segment 6 bases; nucleotides outside the gene matches: 7. The CDR3 DNA reads TGTGCCAGCAGCCTGGGGACTAGCGGGAGTAGCGATACGCAGTATTTT. Translated, it gives CASSLGTSGSSDTQYF.